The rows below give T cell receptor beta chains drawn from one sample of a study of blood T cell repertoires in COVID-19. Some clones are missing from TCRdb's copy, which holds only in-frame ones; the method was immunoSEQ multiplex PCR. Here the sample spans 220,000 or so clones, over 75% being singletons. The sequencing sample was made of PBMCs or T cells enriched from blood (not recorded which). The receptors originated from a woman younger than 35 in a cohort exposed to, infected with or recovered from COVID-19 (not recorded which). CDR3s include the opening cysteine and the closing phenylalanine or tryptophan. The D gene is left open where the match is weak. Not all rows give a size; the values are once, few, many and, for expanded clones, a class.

CASSQDMGGGEQFF	TGCGCCAGCAGCCAAGATATGGGGGGGGGTGAGCAGTTCTTC	.	TRBJ2-1	TRBV4-1	TRBD2
CASSTSSGNEKLFF	TGCGCCAGCAGCACCAGCTCAGGGAATGAAAAACTGTTTTTT	.	TRBJ1-4	TRBV5-1	.
CASSPRGRGGTYEQYF	TGTGCCAGCAGCCCCCGCGGGCGGGGGGGAACCTACGAGCAGTACTTC	.	TRBJ2-7	TRBV9	TRBD2
CASSEEAGGTYEQYF	TGTGCCAGCAGTGAGGAAGCGGGGGGGACCTACGAGCAGTACTTC	.	TRBJ2-7	TRBV6-1	TRBD2
CASSLPAGGDEQFF	TGTGCCAGCAGCCTTCCAGCGGGAGGGGATGAGCAGTTCTTC	.	TRBJ2-1	TRBV4-2	TRBD2
CASSPSPRVSSYEQYF	TGTGCCAGCAGCCCCTCTCCGAGGGTCAGCTCCTACGAGCAGTACTTC	.	TRBJ2-7	TRBV5-5	.
CASSLAAGAAGNTIYF	TGTGCCAGCAGCTTAGCGGCGGGGGCGGCTGGAAACACCATATATTTT	.	TRBJ1-3	TRBV7-9	.
CSVEQGGNEQFF	TGCAGCGTTGAACAGGGGGGTAATGAGCAGTTCTTC	.	TRBJ2-1	TRBV29-1	.
CASSTLEGAYQPQHF	TGTGCCAGTAGTACCCTGGAGGGGGCCTATCAGCCCCAGCATTTT	.	TRBJ1-5	TRBV19	TRBD1
CASSSGDGPQHF	TGTGCCAGCAGTTCAGGCGACGGGCCCCAGCATTTT	.	TRBJ1-5	TRBV28	.
CASSSLDRENTEAFF	TGTGCCAGCAGTTCACTGGACAGGGAGAACACTGAAGCTTTCTTT	once	TRBJ1-1	TRBV27	TRBD1
CASSIGGTNTEAFF	TGTGCCAGTAGTATAGGCGGCACCAACACTGAAGCTTTCTTT	.	TRBJ1-1	TRBV19	.
CASSSNGQGIYGYTF	TGTGCCAGCAGTTCCAATGGCCAGGGGATCTATGGCTACACCTTC	.	TRBJ1-2	TRBV27	.
CASSTLVGTYNSPLHF	TGTGCCAGTAGTACCCTAGTGGGGACTTATAATTCACCCCTCCACTTT	once	TRBJ1-6	TRBV19	.
CASSFGDRYTNEKLFF	TGTGCCAGCAGCTTTGGGGACAGGTATACTAATGAAAAACTGTTTTTT	.	TRBJ1-4	TRBV7-9	TRBD1
CASSIGGGVTDTQYF	TGTGCCAGTAGTATCGGAGGTGGGGTCACAGATACGCAGTATTTT	.	TRBJ2-3	TRBV19	.
CASRAGTGVDEQFF	TGTGCCAGCAGGGCCGGGACAGGGGTAGACGAGCAGTTCTTC	.	TRBJ2-1	TRBV2	TRBD1
CASRELDYEQYF	TGTGCCAGCCGGGAGTTGGACTACGAGCAGTACTTC	once	TRBJ2-7	TRBV18	.
CSVEESSGSTAEQYF	TGCAGCGTTGAAGAGTCGAGCGGGAGTACAGCCGAGCAGTACTTC	once	TRBJ2-7	TRBV29-1	TRBD2
CSAGDSLDKNTQYF	TGCAGCGCTGGGGACTCCCTAGATAAAAATACGCAGTATTTT	.	TRBJ2-3	TRBV29-1	.
CAISEGQGAADTQYF	TGTGCCATCAGTGAGGGGCAGGGGGCCGCAGATACGCAGTATTTT	.	TRBJ2-3	TRBV10-3	TRBD1
CASSSLLAGPYEQYF	TGTGCCAGCAGTTCACTACTAGCGGGGCCCTACGAGCAGTACTTC	few	TRBJ2-7	TRBV27	TRBD2
CSAWTGFGNTIYF	TGCAGCGCATGGACAGGCTTTGGAAACACCATATATTTT	.	TRBJ1-3	TRBV29-1	TRBD1
CASSLQLIGYTF	TGTGCCAGCAGCTTGCAGTTAATCGGCTACACCTTC	once	TRBJ1-2	TRBV5-6	.
CASSLIQAPGYTF	TGTGCCAGCAGTTTAATCCAGGCCCCTGGCTACACCTTC	.	TRBJ1-2	TRBV28	.
CSVGGLKGEKNIQYF	TGCAGCGTCGGGGGGCTCAAGGGGGAAAAAAACATTCAGTACTTC	few	TRBJ2-4	TRBV29-1	.
CASSQTRGETQYF	TGTGCCAGCAGCCAAACTAGAGGAGAGACCCAGTACTTC	.	TRBJ2-5	TRBV7-3	.
CASSSDSDLLYNEQFF	TGTGCCAGCAGTTCCGACAGTGACCTCTTGTACAATGAGCAGTTCTTC	.	TRBJ2-1	TRBV27	.
CASSRQGVYEQYF	TGTGCCAGCAGTCGACAGGGGGTCTACGAGCAGTACTTC	.	TRBJ2-7	TRBV6-5	TRBD1
CASSIDVGTYSGNTIYF	TGTGCCAGTAGTATAGATGTGGGCACCTACTCTGGAAACACCATATATTTT	.	TRBJ1-3	TRBV19	.
CASSWYRGKDTDTQYF	TGTGCCAGCAGCTGGTACAGGGGGAAGGATACAGATACGCAGTATTTT	.	TRBJ2-3	TRBV11-1	TRBD1
CASSVGQGIMNTEAFF	TGTGCCAGCAGCGTTGGACAGGGGATAATGAACACTGAAGCTTTCTTT	.	TRBJ1-1	TRBV13	TRBD1
CASSYAGPNSPLHF	TGTGCCAGCAGTTACGCAGGGCCCAATTCACCCCTCCACTTT	once	TRBJ1-6	TRBV6-5	.
CASSLVGLAERYEQYF	TGTGCCAGCAGCTTAGTAGGCTTGGCGGAGCGCTACGAGCAGTACTTC	.	TRBJ2-7	TRBV7-2	.
CASSPRGQRNSPLHF	TGTGCCAGCTCACCACGGGGACAGCGTAATTCACCCCTCCACTTT	.	TRBJ1-6	TRBV18	TRBD1
CASSLLTGSTDTQYF	TGTGCCAGCAGTTTACTGACAGGAAGCACAGATACGCAGTATTTT	.	TRBJ2-3	TRBV27	.
CASSLWTGDNEQYF	TGTGCCAGCAGCCTATGGACAGGCGACAACGAGCAGTACTTC	.	TRBJ2-7	TRBV5-6	TRBD1
CAWSQRGQGGYTF	TGTGCCTGGAGTCAAAGGGGGCAAGGTGGCTACACCTTC	.	TRBJ1-2	TRBV30	TRBD1
CASSLEASFGGYSGNTIYF	TGTGCCAGCAGCTTAGAGGCTTCTTTCGGGGGGTACTCTGGAAACACCATATATTTT	.	TRBJ1-3	TRBV7-8	.
CASSSGTFGNTIYF	TGTGCCAGCAGCTCTGGGACTTTCGGAAACACCATATATTTT	.	TRBJ1-3	TRBV27	.
CALGTSGTYEQYF	TGTGCCTTGGGGACTAGCGGGACCTACGAGCAGTACTTC	.	TRBJ2-7	TRBV30	TRBD2
CSDGTGGGYTF	TGCAGCGATGGGACAGGGGGAGGCTACACCTTC	.	TRBJ1-2	TRBV29-1	TRBD1
CASSPRGDRVDYGYTF	TGCGCCAGCAGCCCGCGGGGGGACAGGGTGGACTATGGCTACACCTTC	.	TRBJ1-2	TRBV5-1	TRBD1
CSASIPGQNNQPQHF	TGCAGTGCTAGTATACCGGGACAGAACAATCAGCCCCAGCATTTT	once	TRBJ1-5	TRBV20-1	TRBD1
CASSSLTGVTNEKLFF	TGTGCCAGCAGTTCCCTTACAGGCGTTACTAATGAAAAACTGTTTTTT	.	TRBJ1-4	TRBV27	.
CASSIGGGLYTEAFF	TGTGCCAGTAGTATTGGGGGGGGTCTCTACACTGAAGCTTTCTTT	.	TRBJ1-1	TRBV19	.
CASIDRLSQTGVGGYTF	TGTGCCAGTATCGATAGGCTCTCCCAGACAGGGGTCGGTGGCTACACCTTC	.	TRBJ1-2	TRBV19	TRBD1
CASSIMTGSNSPLHF	TGTGCCAGCAGTATCATGACAGGGTCTAATTCACCCCTCCACTTT	.	TRBJ1-6	TRBV6-5	TRBD1
CASSPTLSSYNSPLHF	TGTGCCAGCAGTCCCACCTTGAGCTCCTATAATTCACCCCTCCACTTT	.	TRBJ1-6	TRBV3-1/TRBV3-2	.
CASSSTDGRVTGELFF	TGTGCCAGCAGCTCAACGGATGGGCGGGTCACCGGGGAGCTGTTTTTT	.	TRBJ2-2	TRBV7-3	.
CASSPYGETQYF	TGTGCCAGCTCACCATACGGGGAGACCCAGTACTTC	.	TRBJ2-5	TRBV18	.
CASSEGGAGLYNEQFF	TGCGCCAGCAGTGAGGGTGGGGCAGGCCTATACAATGAGCAGTTCTTC	.	TRBJ2-1	TRBV10-2	.
CASSLARGGDYGYTF	TGCGCCAGCAGCTTGGCCCGCGGGGGGGACTATGGCTACACCTTC	.	TRBJ1-2	TRBV5-1	.
CASSSWRSSGNTIYF	TGTGCCAGCAGCTCTTGGAGATCCTCAGGAAACACCATATATTTT	.	TRBJ1-3	TRBV7-9	.
CASSVGGPNEKLFF	TGTGCCAGCAGCGTAGGAGGGCCTAATGAAAAACTGTTTTTT	.	TRBJ1-4	TRBV9	.
CSVVPRGLYGYTF	TGCAGCGTTGTACCCAGGGGGCTCTATGGCTACACCTTC	once	TRBJ1-2	TRBV29-1	TRBD1